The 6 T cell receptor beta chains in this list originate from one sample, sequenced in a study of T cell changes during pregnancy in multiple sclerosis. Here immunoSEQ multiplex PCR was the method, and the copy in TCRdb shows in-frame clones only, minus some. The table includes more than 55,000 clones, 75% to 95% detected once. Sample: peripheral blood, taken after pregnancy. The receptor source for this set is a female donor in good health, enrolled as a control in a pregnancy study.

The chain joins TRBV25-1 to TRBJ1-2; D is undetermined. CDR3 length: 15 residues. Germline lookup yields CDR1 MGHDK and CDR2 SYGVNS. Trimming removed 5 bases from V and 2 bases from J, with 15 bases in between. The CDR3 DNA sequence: TGTGCCAGCAGTTTCGGGGTGGATGTGAACTATGGCTACACCTTC. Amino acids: CASSFGVDVNYGYTF.

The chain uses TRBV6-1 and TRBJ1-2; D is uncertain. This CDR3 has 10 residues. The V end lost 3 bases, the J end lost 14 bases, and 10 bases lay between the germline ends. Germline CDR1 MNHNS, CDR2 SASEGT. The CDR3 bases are TGTGCCAGCAGTGATATCGACGGGACCTTC. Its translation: CASSDIDGTF.

This CDR3 is CASSVPGQSNYGYTF. CDR3 DNA sequence: TGTGCCAGCAGTGTGCCGGGACAGAGTAACTATGGCTACACCTTC. The chain joins TRBV6-4 to TRBJ1-2; 7 bases are shared with TRBD1. The J segment lost 1 base and the V segment lost 4 bases, leaving 6 bases of the junction unmatched. CDR1 MRHNA and CDR2 SNTAGT come from the germline V gene. This CDR3 spans 15 amino acids.

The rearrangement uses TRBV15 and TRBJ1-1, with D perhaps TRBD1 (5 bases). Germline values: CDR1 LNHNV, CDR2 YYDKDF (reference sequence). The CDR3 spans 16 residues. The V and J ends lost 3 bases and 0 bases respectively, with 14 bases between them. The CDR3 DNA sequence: TGTGCCACCAGCAGTCCTAGGGCAGGGCTGAACACTGAAGCTTTCTTT. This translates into CATSSPRAGLNTEAFF.

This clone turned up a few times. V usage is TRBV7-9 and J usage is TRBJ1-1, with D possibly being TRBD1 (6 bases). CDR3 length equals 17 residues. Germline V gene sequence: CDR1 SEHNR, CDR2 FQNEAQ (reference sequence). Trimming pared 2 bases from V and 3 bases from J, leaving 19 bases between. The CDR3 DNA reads TGTGCCAGCAGCTTACGGGGGCGGGGGACATCGGACACTGAAGCTTTCTTT. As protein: CASSLRGRGTSDTEAFF.

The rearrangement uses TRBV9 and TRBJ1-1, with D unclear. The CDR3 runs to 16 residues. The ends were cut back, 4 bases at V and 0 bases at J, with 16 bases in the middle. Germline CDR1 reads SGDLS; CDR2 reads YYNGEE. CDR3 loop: CASSLLSSSLNTEAFF. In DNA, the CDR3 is TGTGCCAGCAGCCTACTTTCGAGTAGCCTGAACACTGAAGCTTTCTTT.